These 20 T cell receptor beta chains share one sample of origin, sequenced in a study of blood T cell repertoires in COVID-19. TCRdb keeps only in-frame clones here, not all; method: immunoSEQ multiplex PCR. The sample comprises fewer than 300,000 clones, around 92% of which are singletons, and around 2.5% rests with the top ten. Specimen: peripheral blood. These receptors were obtained from a person aged 18-30 years with COVID-19, enrolled during active disease.

Of note for this clone: A much more abundant neighbour one base away suggests this may be a read error. Additional DNA sequences in this sample encode the identical CDR3. The DNA of the CDR3 is TGTGCCAGCAGCACCGGACAGGGGAACACTGAAGCTTTCTTT. It yields the protein CASSTGQGNTEAFF. The V and J genes are TRBV11-2 and TRBJ1-1; 8 nucleotides align to TRBD1. Looked up from germline, CDR1 is SGHAT and CDR2 is FQNNGV. The V and J ends lost 5 bases and 1 base, in that order; junction bases with no gene match: 3. The CDR3 has 14 residues.

The rearrangement uses TRBV6-1 and TRBJ2-7; TRBD2 matches at 13 bases. The CDR3 runs to 16 residues. CDR1 is MNHNS, CDR2 SASEGT, per germline. J was trimmed by 7 bases and V by 4 bases; bases with no gene match: 10. In nucleotides, the CDR3 is TGTGCCAGCAGTGGACTACGACTAGCGGGAGGTGGGGAGCAGTACTTC. It is translated as CASSGLRLAGGGEQYF.

For the CDR3, the DNA is TGTGCCAGCAGTTTAAACCCTACCTCCTACGAGCAGTACTTC. This encodes CASSLNPTSYEQYF. The chain combines TRBV27 with TRBJ2-7; D is unresolved. The CDR3 totals 14 residues. Trimming cost V 2 bases and J 0 bases, with 8 bases left between them. Germline values: CDR1 MNHEY, CDR2 SMNVEV (reference sequence).

The chain carries TRBV2 and TRBJ1-1; D perhaps matches TRBD1 (6 bases). The CDR3 totals 13 residues. V was clipped by 8 bases and J by 1 base, with 11 bases between them. Germline V gene lookup returns CDR1 SNHLY and CDR2 FYNNEI. DNA for the CDR3: TGTGCCAGCCTGGGACATCGGAACACTGAAGCTTTCTTT. Translation gives CASLGHRNTEAFF. Based on the CDR3 plus reference TRBV2 and TRBJ1-1, the full variable domain is EPEVTQTPSHQVTQMGQEVILRCVPISNHLYFYWYRQILGQKVEFLVSFYNNEISEKSEIFDDQFSVERPDGSNFTLKIRSTKLEDSAMYFCASLGHRNTEAFFGQGTRLTVV.

V gene TRBV25-1 combines with J gene TRBJ2-7; 13 bases align to TRBD2. V lost 10 bases and J lost 5; bases outside the gene matches: 5. The CDR3 sequence is 13 residues long. Germline-derived CDR1 and CDR2 are MGHDK and SYGVNS. Here the CDR3 reads CATRTSGSHEQYF. As DNA, the CDR3 is TGTGCCACGAGGACTAGCGGGAGCCACGAGCAGTACTTC.

Notes on this clone: Other DNA sequences from this sample encode an identical CDR3 as well. V usage is TRBV29-1 and J usage is TRBJ2-3, with D hard to call. This CDR3 has 11 residues. Per the germline V gene, CDR1 is SQVTM and CDR2 is ANQGSEA. Deletions cut 4 bases from V and 2 bases from J, with 4 bases between. CDR3 sequence (DNA): TGCAGCGTTGTCTACACAGATACGCAGTATTTT. Amino acids: CSVVYTDTQYF.

The chain combines TRBV7-9 with TRBJ2-1; unclear D gene. CDR1 and CDR2 (germline): SEHNR, FQNEAQ (reference sequence). The CDR3 length is 12 residues. Between the trimmed V and J ends, which lost 1 base and 9 bases, there was a span of 7 bases. CDR3 nucleotide sequence: TGTGCCAGCAGCTTAGAGCCCCTTGAGCAGTTCTTC. The encoded protein is CASSLEPLEQFF.

The rearrangement links TRBV5-4 to TRBJ1-2; D is unresolved. This CDR3 comprises 14 residues. V lost 0 bases and J 4 bases, leaving 10 bases between the germline ends. Germline V gives CDR1 SGHNT, CDR2 YYREEE (reference sequence). The CDR3 DNA reads TGTGCCAGCAGCTTGGATGGGAGCTTCTATGGCTACACCTTC. Translated, it gives CASSLDGSFYGYTF.

For the CDR3, the DNA is TGTGCCAGCAGTGAAGTGAGGTACACTGAAGCTTTCTTT. It yields the protein CASSEVRYTEAFF. The genes are TRBV6-1 and TRBJ1-1; no clear D. Germline-derived CDR1 and CDR2 are MNHNS and SASEGT. V lost 1 base, J lost 3 bases, and 6 bases lay in between. The CDR3 has 13 amino acids.

This chain uses TRBV4-3 with TRBJ1-2; D is possibly TRBD1 (6 bases). Deletions cut 2 bases from V and 0 bases from J, with 10 bases between. The CDR3 has 15 residues. Germline-derived CDR1 and CDR2 are LGHNA and YSLEER. Written as DNA, the CDR3 is TGCGCCAGCAGCCAAAACAGGGCCCCTAACTATGGCTACACCTTC. Translated: CASSQNRAPNYGYTF.

This clone turned up a few times. The rearrangement links TRBV11-2 to TRBJ2-7, with D possibly being TRBD2 (6 bases). The length of the CDR3 is 13 residues. V lost 6 bases and J 6 bases, leaving 15 bases between the germline ends. Looked up from germline, CDR1 is SGHAT and CDR2 is FQNNGV. The CDR3 bases are TGTGCCAGCAGGGACGCGGGGAAGCGCGAGCAGTACTTC. Amino acids: CASRDAGKREQYF.

J is TRBJ1-5 and V is TRBV24-1; D is uncertain. Trimming left V 8 bases short and J 3 bases short, with 10 bases between. The CDR3 runs 13 residues. Per the germline V gene, CDR1 is KGHDR and CDR2 is SFDVKD. The CDR3: CATTRRDNQPQHF. The CDR3 DNA sequence: TGTGCCACCACTCGGCGGGACAATCAGCCCCAGCATTTT.

This chain connects TRBV7-8 to TRBJ1-2; D unresolved. The CDR3 consists of 14 residues. Per germline, CDR1 SGHVS and CDR2 FQNEAQ. The V end was cut by 4 bases, the J end by 7 bases, with 16 bases between. CDR3 in amino acids: CASSWTGSIPGYTF. Written as DNA, the CDR3 is TGTGCCAGCAGCTGGACTGGCTCAATCCCTGGCTACACCTTC.

The chain carries TRBV6-5 and TRBJ2-1; 9 bases are a match to TRBD1. The CDR3 has 14 amino acids. V dropped 6 bases and J dropped 5; count of bases not matched to a gene: 5. Germline values: CDR1 MNHEY, CDR2 SVGAGI. The DNA for the CDR3 is TGTGCCAGCAGCGCCGGGACAGGGCACAATGAGCAGTTCTTC. Protein product: CASSAGTGHNEQFF.

The rearrangement joins TRBV28 to TRBJ2-7; tentatively, D is TRBD2 (5 bases). This CDR3 is built from 13 residues. V was clipped by 3 bases and J by 3 bases, with 9 bases between them. In germline, CDR1 is MDHEN, CDR2 SYDVKM. CDR3 in amino acids: CASSLAEGYEQYF. The CDR3 bases are TGTGCCAGCAGTTTGGCCGAGGGCTACGAGCAGTACTTC.

The chain couples TRBV7-3 to TRBJ2-1, with 7 positions matching TRBD2. V was pared by 2 bases and J by 6 bases, with 7 bases of the junction left unmatched. Germline values: CDR1 SGHTA, CDR2 FQGTGA. This CDR3 has 15 amino acids. The CDR3 coding sequence is TGTGCCAGCAGCTTAGCGGGAGTAATCCGCAATGAGCAGTTCTTC. It translates to CASSLAGVIRNEQFF.

The chain uses TRBV6-1 and TRBJ1-1; D is perhaps TRBD1 (6 bases). Trimming removed 2 bases from V and 1 base from J, with 11 bases in between. From germline, CDR1 is MNHNS and CDR2 SASEGT. The CDR3 loop spans 15 amino acids. DNA of the CDR3: TGTGCCAGCAGTGAACCAGGGGCAGGGAACACTGAAGCTTTCTTT. As protein: CASSEPGAGNTEAFF.

The J gene is TRBJ1-2, the V gene TRBV5-6; D is possibly TRBD1 (5 bases). This CDR3 contains 14 residues. V lost 4 bases, J lost 2 bases, and 12 bases lay in between. Germline V gene lookup returns CDR1 SGHDT and CDR2 YYEEEE. CDR3 in amino acids: CASSLRSGNYGYTF. CDR3 in DNA: TGTGCCAGCAGCCTTCGTTCAGGGAACTATGGCTACACCTTC.

V and J are TRBV18 and TRBJ1-1; D uncertain. Germline V lookup: CDR1 KGHSH, CDR2 LQKENI. This CDR3 is built from 14 residues. The V end was cut by 2 bases, the J end by 6 bases, with 13 bases between. CDR3 region: CASSPTMGSSEAFF. DNA for the CDR3: TGTGCCAGCTCACCAACGATGGGGAGTTCTGAAGCTTTCTTT.

V is TRBV9 and J is TRBJ2-3; the match to TRBD1 covers 8 bases. The junction had 10 bases not matched to a gene; V was cut back by 3 bases and J by 4 bases. The CDR3 contains 16 residues. Germline CDR1 SGDLS, CDR2 YYNGEE. CDR3 sequence reads: CASSASGAGGSDTQYF. CDR3 bases: TGTGCCAGCAGCGCCTCAGGGGCAGGGGGCTCAGATACGCAGTATTTT.